Below, 31 T cell receptor beta chains from the same sample are listed, as sequenced in a study of shared clonotypes between healthy human individuals. Clones were read by immunoSEQ multiplex PCR, and TCRdb kept only the in-frame ones, dropping some. The data show about 2.3 million clones, about nine tenths seen once. Material: naive CD4+ T cells from PBMCs. The subset was: CD45RA+ positively selected. Receptors originate from a man aged 18 to 29 in good health. Some clones in this sample may be carry-over from other donors' samples.

This clone was found once. This chain links TRBV28 with TRBJ1-1, with D possibly being TRBD1 (5 bases). V lost 2 bases and J 5 bases, leaving 15 bases between the germline ends. Per germline, CDR1 MDHEN and CDR2 SYDVKM. The CDR3 sequence is 15 residues long. The CDR3 loop reads CASSLIWGARTEAFF. The CDR3 nucleotides read TGTGCCAGCAGTTTAATCTGGGGCGCGCGAACTGAAGCTTTCTTT.

The chain combines TRBV5-6 with TRBJ2-1; D is undetermined. Germline lookup yields CDR1 SGHDT and CDR2 YYEEEE. V was shortened by 4 bases and J by 11 bases, with 10 bases between the two germline ends. This CDR3 comprises 11 residues. The CDR3, as DNA: TGTGCCAGCAGCCGGGTGTTGAAGCAGTTCTTC. It is translated as CASSRVLKQFF.

V is TRBV5-4 and J is TRBJ2-7; TRBD2 aligns across 9 bases. Germline CDR1 is SGHNT and CDR2 is YYREEE (reference sequence). The CDR3 totals 15 residues. With 5 bases clipped from V and 2 bases from J, the junction kept 8 bases outside the gene matches. CDR3 protein: CASRSGTSYTYEQYF. The CDR3 DNA is TGTGCCAGCAGATCCGGGACTAGCTACACCTACGAGCAGTACTTC.

The chain has TRBV28 and TRBJ1-1; the match to TRBD1 covers 9 bases. This CDR3 contains 14 residues. Germline assignment: CDR1 MDHEN and CDR2 SYDVKM. V lost 10 bases to trimming and J lost 1 base; unmatched junction nucleotides: 7. CDR3 sequence (DNA): TGTGCCACCCAAGGGGACAGGGCGAACACTGAAGCTTTCTTT. Amino acids: CATQGDRANTEAFF.

This chain links TRBV7-9 with TRBJ1-1, with 8 bases identical to TRBD1. The trim removed 7 bases at V and 4 bases at J, leaving 8 bases unmatched. The CDR3 totals 14 residues. Germline V gene lookup returns CDR1 SEHNR and CDR2 FQNEAQ (reference sequence). The CDR3 DNA is TGTGCCAGCAAATCACAGGGGGGGAGCACTGAAGCTTTCTTT. This codes for CASKSQGGSTEAFF.

The rearrangement links TRBV5-6 to TRBJ2-3; 10 bases are a match to TRBD1. V lost 4 bases and J lost 2; bases outside the gene matches: 16. The CDR3 has 19 residues. In germline, CDR1 is SGHDT, CDR2 YYEEEE. CDR3 in DNA: TGTGCCAGCAGCCACCTTCGACAGGGGGCCCTTACCTACACAGATACGCAGTATTTT. Protein product: CASSHLRQGALTYTDTQYF.

The CDR3 is CASSPAVNEQFF. Written as DNA, the CDR3 is TGTGCCAGCAGCCCCGCGGTAAATGAGCAGTTCTTC. The chain links TRBV5-4 to TRBJ2-1; no clear D gene. CDR1 and CDR2 (germline): SGHNT, YYREEE (reference sequence). V was cut by 4 bases and J by 7 bases, with 9 bases left in between. The CDR3 length is 12 residues. Drawing the rest from reference TRBV5-4 and TRBJ2-1, the complete variable domain is ETGVTQSPTHLIKTRGQQVTLRCSSQSGHNTVSWYQQALGQGPQFIFQYYREEENGRGNFPPRFSGLQFPNYSSELNVNALELDDSALYLCASSPAVNEQFFGPGTRLTVL.

The chain employs TRBV2 and TRBJ2-2; D is ambiguous. Deletions cut 5 bases from V and 1 base from J, with 11 bases between. This CDR3 comprises 15 residues. Looked up from germline, CDR1 is SNHLY and CDR2 is FYNNEI. The CDR3 reads CASSWVMKNTGELFF. The CDR3 nucleotides read TGTGCCAGCAGTTGGGTGATGAAGAACACCGGGGAGCTGTTTTTT. The full variable domain, with the rest looked up from reference TRBV2 and TRBJ2-2, is EPEVTQTPSHQVTQMGQEVILRCVPISNHLYFYWYRQILGQKVEFLVSFYNNEISEKSEIFDDQFSVERPDGSNFTLKIRSTKLEDSAMYFCASSWVMKNTGELFFGEGSRLTVL.

V is TRBV7-2 and J is TRBJ2-1; 15 bases agree with TRBD2. The CDR3 totals 16 residues. Germline V CDR1 and CDR2: SGHTA, FQGNSA. Trimming removed 3 bases from V and 9 bases from J; junction bases left unmatched: 6. The CDR3 protein is CASSFNGLAGGVEQFF. The CDR3 bases are TGTGCCAGCAGCTTCAACGGACTAGCGGGAGGGGTTGAGCAGTTCTTC.

V and J are TRBV5-1 and TRBJ2-3; 7 nucleotides align to TRBD1. V lost 2 bases and J lost 2; bases outside the gene matches: 8. There are 16 residues in the CDR3. Germline loops: CDR1 SGHRS, CDR2 YFSETQ. CDR3 region: CASSFTGTDLTDTQYF. In nucleotides, the CDR3 is TGCGCCAGCAGCTTTACCGGGACAGATCTCACAGATACGCAGTATTTT.

The rearrangement uses TRBV11-2 and TRBJ1-2; D uncertain. The CDR3 runs 13 residues. Germline V CDR1 and CDR2: SGHAT, FQNNGV. V lost 2 bases, J lost 4 bases, and 8 bases lay in between. In nucleotides, the CDR3 is TGTGCCAGCAGCTTATCCCCGTTCTATGGCTACACCTTC. The encoded protein is CASSLSPFYGYTF.

With regard to this clone: Other DNA variants within this sample encode the same CDR3. V is TRBV25-1 and J is TRBJ2-5; maybe TRBD2 (5 bases). The CDR3 has 13 residues. Germline V gene lookup returns CDR1 MGHDK and CDR2 SYGVNS. V lost 3 bases and J lost 2, with 7 bases in between. CDR3 sequence (DNA): TGTGCCAGCAGTGATTCGGGACAAGAGACCCAGTACTTC. It is translated as CASSDSGQETQYF.

The chain employs TRBV15 and TRBJ2-7, with D uncertain. This CDR3 region has 14 residues. Germline CDR1 is LNHNV and CDR2 is YYDKDF (reference sequence). V was pared by 0 bases and J by 5 bases, with 11 bases between. CDR3 in amino acids: CATSRDPHPDEQYF. CDR3 nucleotides: TGTGCCACCAGCAGAGATCCACACCCCGACGAGCAGTACTTC.

As for this clone: As the CDR3 is not closed by the conserved phenylalanine or tryptophan, this likely results from a read error. It is unclear where the CDR3 begins or ends on the DNA, so no DNA is shown, and the CDR3 is as TCRdb lists it. The rearrangement joins TRBV5-4 to TRBJ2-7; the D call of TRBD2 is as the table states it, not checked on the DNA. Including both end residues, the CDR3 is 10 amino acids long. The germline CDR1 and CDR2 sequences are SGHNT and YYREEE (reference sequence). CDR3 amino acids: CASSLGVSEN.

The chain couples TRBV5-4 to TRBJ1-3; TRBD1 might be the D (6 bases). Trimming took 0 bases from V and 2 from J, leaving 12 bases between them. The CDR3 loop spans 16 amino acids. Germline loops: CDR1 SGHNT, CDR2 YYREEE (reference sequence). The CDR3 is CASSLGPGGPGNTIYF. CDR3 sequence (DNA): TGTGCCAGCAGCTTGGGCCCGGGGGGCCCTGGAAACACCATATATTTT.

The rearrangement joins TRBV28 to TRBJ1-2, with 9 bases lining up with TRBD1. The CDR3 length is 14 residues. The J segment lost 7 bases and the V segment lost 4 bases, leaving 7 bases of the junction unmatched. CDR1 and CDR2 from the germline V gene are MDHEN and SYDVKM. CDR3: CASSSGTGTLGYTF. The CDR3 nucleotides are TGTGCCAGCAGTTCCGGGACAGGGACACTTGGCTACACCTTC.

The chain joins TRBV14 to TRBJ2-2; D is unresolved. V was pared by 2 bases and J by 5 bases, with 6 bases between. CDR3 length: 13 amino acids. Germline values: CDR1 SGHDN, CDR2 FVKESK. The CDR3 is CASSQSMTGELFF. The CDR3 nucleotides read TGTGCCAGCAGCCAATCAATGACCGGGGAGCTGTTTTTT.

The rearrangement uses TRBV11-3 and TRBJ2-5, with TRBD1 identical over 8 bases. Trimming at V came to 5 bases and at J to 5 bases, leaving 7 bases not matched to a gene. This CDR3 contains 14 residues. Germline V gives CDR1 SGHNT, CDR2 YENEEA. The CDR3 loop is CASSERTGRETQYF. The CDR3 DNA follows: TGTGCCAGCAGCGAGAGGACAGGGCGGGAGACCCAGTACTTC.

Only a few counts were recorded for this clone. The chain links TRBV5-5 to TRBJ1-1, with a weak D call TRBD1 (5 bases). The V end was cut by 1 base, the J end by 0 bases, with 10 bases between. This CDR3 region has 15 residues. Germline V CDR1 and CDR2: SGHKS, YYEKEE (reference sequence). DNA of the CDR3: TGTGCCAGCAGCTTGTGGGGCGCCATGAACACTGAAGCTTTCTTT. Amino acid sequence: CASSLWGAMNTEAFF.

In regard to this clone: The same CDR3 also results from other DNA sequences found in this sample. As DNA, the CDR3 is TGTGCCAGCCGGGACTCCTATAATTCACCCCTCCACTTT. Residues: CASRDSYNSPLHF. J is TRBJ1-6 and V is TRBV28; no clear D gene. The CDR3 covers 13 residues. The V gene lost 8 bases and the J gene lost 0 bases, with 5 bases spanning the gap. Germline V gives CDR1 MDHEN, CDR2 SYDVKM.

In regard to this clone: The DNA is left out, because the CDR3 cannot be placed on it with certainty; the CDR3 is given as TCRdb lists it. The J gene is TRBJ1-2, the V gene TRBV5-5; the tabulated D call, TRBD1, remains unverified against the DNA. The CDR3 totals 15 residues, both ends included. Germline CDR1 is SGHKS and CDR2 is YYEKEE (reference sequence). CDR3 sequence: CASSLSPGWGQGSTF.

This chain uses TRBV27 with TRBJ2-7; a possible D gene is TRBD1 (6 bases). The germline CDR1 and CDR2 sequences are MNHEY and SMNVEV (reference sequence). V dropped 5 bases and J dropped 5 bases, with 16 bases sitting between them. The CDR3 is made up of 14 amino acids. In DNA form, the CDR3 reads TGTGCCAGCAGTCGGCCGGGACAAGTAAACGAGCAGTACTTC. Residues: CASSRPGQVNEQYF.

The genes are TRBV7-8 and TRBJ2-5, with 7 nucleotides matching TRBD1. The CDR3 is 16 residues long. The germline V gene encodes CDR1 SGHVS and CDR2 FQNEAQ. V dropped 5 bases and J dropped 5; count of bases not matched to a gene: 14. Here the CDR3 DNA reads TGTGCCAGCAGCGCGGACAGGTTACATCCGGGGGAGACCCAGTACTTC. Its translation is CASSADRLHPGETQYF.

J is TRBJ2-3 and V is TRBV29-1; 9 bases fit TRBD2. Germline V lookup: CDR1 SQVTM, CDR2 ANQGSEA. The CDR3 sequence is 16 residues long. The V gene end was trimmed by 5 bases and the J gene end by 0 bases; junction bases not matched to a gene: 9. The CDR3 spells CSVSAAAGGSTDTQYF. The CDR3 DNA sequence: TGCAGCGTTTCCGCGGCGGCGGGAGGGAGCACAGATACGCAGTATTTT.

The V call is TRBV5-4, the J call TRBJ1-3, with 10 bases that match TRBD1. Germline loops: CDR1 SGHNT, CDR2 YYREEE (reference sequence). Unmatched junction bases numbered 5, after V lost 4 bases and J lost 1 base. This CDR3 spans 16 amino acids. This CDR3 reads CASSLRQGASGNTIYF. The CDR3 region has the DNA TGTGCCAGCAGCCTCCGACAGGGGGCGTCTGGAAACACCATATATTTT.

The rearrangement joins TRBV7-2 to TRBJ2-7; 13 bases are a match to TRBD2. V shed 6 bases and J 6 bases; nucleotides not matched to a gene: 8. The CDR3 is 15 residues long. CDR1 and CDR2 (germline): SGHTA, FQGNSA. The CDR3: CASRQPTSGRGEQYF. In nucleotides, the CDR3 is TGTGCCAGCAGACAACCTACTAGCGGGAGGGGCGAGCAGTACTTC. Supplemented by reference TRBV7-2 and TRBJ2-7, the full variable domain reads GAGVSQSPSNKVTEKGKDVELRCDPISGHTALYWYRQSLGQGLEFLIYFQGNSAPDKSGLPSDRFSAERTGGSVSTLTIQRTQQEDSAVYLCASRQPTSGRGEQYFGPGTRLTVT.

CDR3 in amino acids: CASSERVSSGAEQYF. For the CDR3, the DNA is TGTGCCAGCAGTGAAAGAGTCTCTAGCGGGGCCGAGCAGTACTTC. The chain combines TRBV2 with TRBJ2-7; 9 bases fit TRBD2. Germline values: CDR1 SNHLY, CDR2 FYNNEI. The ends lost 2 bases at V and 6 bases at J; junction bases unmatched: 8. The CDR3 is 15 residues long. Together with reference TRBV2 and TRBJ2-7, the CDR3 gives the full variable domain: EPEVTQTPSHQVTQMGQEVILRCVPISNHLYFYWYRQILGQKVEFLVSFYNNEISEKSEIFDDQFSVERPDGSNFTLKIRSTKLEDSAMYFCASSERVSSGAEQYFGPGTRLTVT.

This chain connects TRBV11-3 to TRBJ2-1; D is unclear. Germline V lookup: CDR1 SGHNT, CDR2 YENEEA. The CDR3 is 12 amino acids. Trimming took 5 bases from V and 4 from J, leaving 6 bases between them. CDR3: CASSSTYNEQFF. CDR3 DNA sequence: TGTGCCAGCAGCAGCACATACAATGAGCAGTTCTTC. The full variable domain, with the rest looked up from reference TRBV11-3 and TRBJ2-1, is EAGVVQSPRYKIIEKKQPVAFWCNPISGHNTLYWYLQNLGQGPELLIRYENEEAVDDSQLPKDRFSAERLKGVDSTLKIQPAELGDSAVYLCASSSTYNEQFFGPGTRLTVL.

This chain links TRBV4-2 with TRBJ1-1; no reliable D call. CDR3 length: 14 amino acids. The germline CDR1 and CDR2 sequences are LGHNA and YNFKEQ. Trimming shortened V by 2 bases and J by 4 bases, and 11 bases separated the two germline ends. The CDR3 DNA reads as TGTGCCAGCAGCCAACTGATTTCGGTCACTGAAGCTTTCTTT. This translates into CASSQLISVTEAFF.

This rearrangement joins TRBV5-6 to TRBJ1-3, with 8 bases identical to TRBD1. This CDR3 region has 15 residues. V shed 4 bases and J 4 bases; nucleotides not matched to a gene: 7. Germline V gives CDR1 SGHDT, CDR2 YYEEEE. CDR3 in DNA: TGTGCCAGCAGCAGTTGGACAGGGAACGGAAACACCATATATTTT. Its translation: CASSSWTGNGNTIYF.

The chain links TRBV5-1 to TRBJ2-1; no clear D gene. V was pared by 5 bases and J by 1 base, with 10 bases between. The CDR3 has 14 residues. Germline-derived CDR1 and CDR2 are SGHRS and YFSETQ. In DNA, the CDR3 is TGCGCCAGCAGACAATCGGGTTCCTACAATGAGCAGTTCTTC. This sequence encodes CASRQSGSYNEQFF.